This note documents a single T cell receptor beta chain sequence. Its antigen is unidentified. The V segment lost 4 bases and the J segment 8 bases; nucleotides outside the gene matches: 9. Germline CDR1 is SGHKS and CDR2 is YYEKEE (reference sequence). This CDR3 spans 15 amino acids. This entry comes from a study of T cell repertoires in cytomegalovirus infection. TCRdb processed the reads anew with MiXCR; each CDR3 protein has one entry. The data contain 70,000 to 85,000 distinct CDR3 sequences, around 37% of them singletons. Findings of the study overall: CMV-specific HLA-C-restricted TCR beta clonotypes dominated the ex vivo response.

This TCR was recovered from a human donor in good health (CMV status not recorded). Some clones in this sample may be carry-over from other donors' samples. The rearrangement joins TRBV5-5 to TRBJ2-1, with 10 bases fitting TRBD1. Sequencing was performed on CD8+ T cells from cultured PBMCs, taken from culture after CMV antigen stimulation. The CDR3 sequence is CASSPRDRGTDEQFF. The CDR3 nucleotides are TGTGCCAGCAGCCCTCGGGACAGGGGAACAGATGAGCAGTTCTTC.